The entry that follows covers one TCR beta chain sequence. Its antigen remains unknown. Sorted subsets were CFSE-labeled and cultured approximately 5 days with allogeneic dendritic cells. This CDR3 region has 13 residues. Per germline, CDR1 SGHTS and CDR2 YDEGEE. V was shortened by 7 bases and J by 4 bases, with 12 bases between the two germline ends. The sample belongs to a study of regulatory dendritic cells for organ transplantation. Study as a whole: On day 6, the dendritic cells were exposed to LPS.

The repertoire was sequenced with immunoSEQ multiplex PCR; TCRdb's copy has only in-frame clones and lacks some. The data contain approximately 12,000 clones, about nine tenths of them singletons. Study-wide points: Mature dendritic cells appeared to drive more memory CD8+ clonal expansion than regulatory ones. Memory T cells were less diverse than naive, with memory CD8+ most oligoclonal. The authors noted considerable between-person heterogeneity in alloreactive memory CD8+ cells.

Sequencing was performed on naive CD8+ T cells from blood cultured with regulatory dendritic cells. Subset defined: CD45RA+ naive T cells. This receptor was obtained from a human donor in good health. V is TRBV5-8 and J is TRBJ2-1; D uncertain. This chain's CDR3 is CASSRVLYNEQFF. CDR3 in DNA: TGTGCCAGCTCCCGGGTTCTTTACAATGAGCAGTTCTTC.